This is a list of T cell receptor beta chains from one sample in a study of sequential checkpoint blockade in melanoma. This table comes from immunoSEQ multiplex PCR, and its TCRdb copy is limited to in-frame clones, with some not included. The repertoire includes some 3,700 clones, around 19% of them detected once, and 20% to 25% sits in the top ten. The material was tumor tissue (inferred from file names), obtained from a patient given nivolumab and ipilimumab in sequence. The source is a human patient with melanoma. Some clones in this sample may be carry-over from other donors' samples. CDR3s include the opening cysteine and the closing phenylalanine or tryptophan. D genes are given only for firm matches. Rows give clone size only sometimes, using once, few, many, or a class for an expanded clone.

d_call: -; cdr3_length: 15; j_call: TRBJ1-1; clone_size: few; v_call: TRBV19; cdr3_aa: CASTPTGSSNTEAFF; cdr3_nt: TGTGCCAGTACCCCGACGGGCAGTTCGAACACTGAAGCTTTCTTT
d_call: -; cdr3_length: 18; j_call: TRBJ2-1; clone_size: -; v_call: TRBV9; cdr3_aa: CASSVEGGAGRHRNEQFF; cdr3_nt: TGTGCCAGCAGCGTAGAAGGGGGCGCGGGACGCCACCGCAATGAGCAGTTCTTC
d_call: -; cdr3_length: 14; j_call: TRBJ2-5; clone_size: -; v_call: TRBV15; cdr3_aa: CATRGVGVQETQYF; cdr3_nt: TGTGCCACCAGGGGTGTCGGAGTCCAAGAGACCCAGTACTTC
d_call: TRBD1; cdr3_length: 14; j_call: TRBJ2-7; clone_size: few; v_call: TRBV4-1; cdr3_aa: CASSRGQVSYEQYF; cdr3_nt: TGCGCCAGCAGCCGGGGACAGGTCTCCTACGAGCAGTACTTC
d_call: TRBD2; cdr3_length: 16; j_call: TRBJ2-1; clone_size: -; v_call: TRBV19; cdr3_aa: CASKGLAGQINNEQFF; cdr3_nt: TGTGCCAGTAAGGGGCTAGCGGGTCAAATTAACAATGAGCAGTTCTTC
d_call: -; cdr3_length: 17; j_call: TRBJ2-7; clone_size: -; v_call: TRBV11-3; cdr3_aa: CASSPGVPGPISYEQYF; cdr3_nt: TGTGCCAGCAGCCCAGGGGTGCCGGGACCAATTTCCTACGAGCAGTACTTC
d_call: -; cdr3_length: 16; j_call: TRBJ2-4; clone_size: -; v_call: TRBV19; cdr3_aa: CASSRVGGLETNIQYF; cdr3_nt: TGTGCCAGTAGCCGAGTCGGTGGGCTAGAGACAAACATTCAGTACTTC
d_call: TRBD1; cdr3_length: 15; j_call: TRBJ2-7; clone_size: many; v_call: TRBV11-3; cdr3_aa: CASSIGQGASYEQYF; cdr3_nt: TGTGCCAGCAGCATTGGACAGGGAGCCTCCTACGAGCAGTACTTC
d_call: TRBD1; cdr3_length: 12; j_call: TRBJ2-4; clone_size: -; v_call: TRBV19; cdr3_aa: CASSEQGYIQYF; cdr3_nt: TGTGCCAGTAGTGAACAGGGGTACATTCAGTACTTC
d_call: -; cdr3_length: 15; j_call: TRBJ1-2; clone_size: -; v_call: TRBV19; cdr3_aa: CASSLSWGEIYGYTF; cdr3_nt: TGTGCCAGTAGCCTCAGTTGGGGGGAGATTTATGGCTACACCTTC
d_call: -; cdr3_length: 15; j_call: TRBJ1-5; clone_size: -; v_call: TRBV9; cdr3_aa: CASSVTSYSNQPQHF; cdr3_nt: TGTGCCAGCAGCGTAACATCCTATAGCAATCAGCCCCAGCATTTT
d_call: -; cdr3_length: 16; j_call: TRBJ2-7; clone_size: once; v_call: TRBV15; cdr3_aa: CATSREQAGSSYEQYF; cdr3_nt: TGTGCCACCAGCAGAGAGCAAGCAGGGAGCTCCTACGAGCAGTACTTC
d_call: -; cdr3_length: 11; j_call: TRBJ1-1; clone_size: -; v_call: TRBV6-7; cdr3_aa: CASSPYTEAFF; cdr3_nt: TGTGCCAGCAGCCCTTACACTGAAGCTTTCTTT
d_call: -; cdr3_length: 13; j_call: TRBJ2-7; clone_size: -; v_call: TRBV6-8; cdr3_aa: CASTRTGNYEQYF; cdr3_nt: TGTGCCAGCACCAGGACGGGGAACTACGAGCAGTACTTC
d_call: TRBD1; cdr3_length: 14; j_call: TRBJ2-7; clone_size: many; v_call: TRBV11-3; cdr3_aa: CASSLGQGAYEQYF; cdr3_nt: TGTGCCAGCAGCTTGGGGCAGGGGGCTTACGAGCAGTACTTC
d_call: TRBD2; cdr3_length: 15; j_call: TRBJ2-7; clone_size: -; v_call: TRBV5-1; cdr3_aa: CASSPDPGLAAEQYF; cdr3_nt: TGCGCCAGTTCTCCTGATCCGGGACTAGCTGCCGAGCAGTACTTC
d_call: -; cdr3_length: 13; j_call: TRBJ1-6; clone_size: -; v_call: TRBV18; cdr3_aa: CASSPDSHSPLHF; cdr3_nt: TGTGCCAGCTCACCGGACAGTCATTCACCCCTCCACTTT
d_call: -; cdr3_length: 15; j_call: TRBJ1-2; clone_size: few; v_call: TRBV6-8; cdr3_aa: CASRGPWGTNYGYTF; cdr3_nt: TGTGCCAGCAGGGGGCCATGGGGCACTAACTATGGCTACACCTTC
d_call: -; cdr3_length: 14; j_call: TRBJ2-3; clone_size: -; v_call: TRBV6-8; cdr3_aa: CASSYLPRSDTQYF; cdr3_nt: TGTGCCAGCAGTTACTTGCCGAGGTCAGATACGCAGTATTTT
d_call: -; cdr3_length: 16; j_call: TRBJ2-1; clone_size: medium-sized; v_call: TRBV19; cdr3_aa: CASSIIGRGTYNEQFF; cdr3_nt: TGTGCCAGTAGTATTATTGGTAGAGGAACGTACAATGAGCAGTTCTTC
d_call: TRBD1; cdr3_length: 13; j_call: TRBJ1-4; clone_size: few; v_call: TRBV25-1; cdr3_aa: CASGQGAREKLFF; cdr3_nt: TGTGCCAGCGGACAGGGGGCAAGGGAAAAACTGTTTTTT
d_call: TRBD1; cdr3_length: 15; j_call: TRBJ2-1; clone_size: many; v_call: TRBV6-8; cdr3_aa: CASSVATGGYNEQFF; cdr3_nt: TGTGCCAGCAGTGTCGCAACAGGGGGCTACAATGAGCAGTTCTTC
d_call: TRBD2; cdr3_length: 15; j_call: TRBJ2-7; clone_size: few; v_call: TRBV6-1; cdr3_aa: CASSEDGGEGYEQYF; cdr3_nt: TGTGCCAGCAGTGAAGATGGAGGGGAGGGCTACGAGCAGTACTTC
d_call: -; cdr3_length: 14; j_call: TRBJ2-2; clone_size: -; v_call: TRBV29-1; cdr3_aa: CSARGTANTGELFF; cdr3_nt: TGCAGCGCTAGAGGGACGGCTAACACCGGGGAGCTGTTTTTT
d_call: -; cdr3_length: 16; j_call: TRBJ2-2; clone_size: -; v_call: TRBV11-3; cdr3_aa: CASSLDRTGATGELFF; cdr3_nt: TGTGCCAGCAGCTTAGATCGGACTGGCGCCACCGGGGAGCTGTTTTTT
d_call: TRBD2; cdr3_length: 16; j_call: TRBJ2-5; clone_size: -; v_call: TRBV18; cdr3_aa: CASSRRLAGERETQYF; cdr3_nt: TGTGCCAGCTCGCGCCGACTAGCGGGGGAGAGGGAGACCCAGTACTTC
d_call: TRBD2; cdr3_length: 17; j_call: TRBJ2-1; clone_size: -; v_call: TRBV28; cdr3_aa: CASKVAGYASGGNEQFF; cdr3_nt: TGTGCCAGCAAAGTAGCGGGGTACGCCTCCGGGGGCAATGAGCAGTTCTTC
d_call: -; cdr3_length: 16; j_call: TRBJ1-5; clone_size: -; v_call: TRBV28; cdr3_aa: CASSPRLVRSNQPQHF; cdr3_nt: TGTGCCAGCAGTCCCCGGTTGGTCAGGAGCAATCAGCCCCAGCATTTT
d_call: TRBD1; cdr3_length: 16; j_call: TRBJ2-2; clone_size: many; v_call: TRBV9; cdr3_aa: CASSVTPGQDTGELFF; cdr3_nt: TGTGCCAGCAGCGTAACACCGGGACAGGACACCGGGGAGCTGTTTTTT
d_call: -; cdr3_length: 13; j_call: TRBJ1-2; clone_size: -; v_call: TRBV9; cdr3_aa: CASSVESGRGYTF; cdr3_nt: TGTGCCAGCAGCGTAGAGTCAGGGAGGGGCTACACCTTC
d_call: -; cdr3_length: 18; j_call: TRBJ1-4; clone_size: -; v_call: TRBV11-3; cdr3_aa: CASSLVGTEPTTNEKLFF; cdr3_nt: TGTGCCAGCAGCTTAGTCGGGACCGAACCTACAACTAATGAAAAACTGTTTTTT
d_call: -; cdr3_length: 14; j_call: TRBJ1-2; clone_size: few; v_call: TRBV10-2; cdr3_aa: CASSESTGFDGYTF; cdr3_nt: TGCGCCAGCAGTGAGTCGACGGGGTTTGATGGCTACACCTTC
d_call: -; cdr3_length: 18; j_call: TRBJ1-5; clone_size: -; v_call: TRBV19; cdr3_aa: CASSMAWDMWGGGQPQHF; cdr3_nt: TGTGCCAGTAGTATGGCGTGGGACATGTGGGGAGGAGGTCAGCCCCAGCATTTT
d_call: -; cdr3_length: 14; j_call: TRBJ2-5; clone_size: many; v_call: TRBV11-3; cdr3_aa: CASSLGGYQETQYF; cdr3_nt: TGTGCCAGCAGCTTAGGCGGGTACCAAGAGACCCAGTACTTC
d_call: TRBD1; cdr3_length: 14; j_call: TRBJ1-6; clone_size: -; v_call: TRBV6-8; cdr3_aa: CASRTGTENSPLHF; cdr3_nt: TGTGCCAGCAGGACCGGGACAGAGAATTCACCCCTCCACTTT
d_call: -; cdr3_length: 16; j_call: TRBJ1-2; clone_size: many; v_call: TRBV11-3; cdr3_aa: CASSLTRRFRDYGYTF; cdr3_nt: TGTGCCAGCAGCTTGACGCGAAGATTTCGAGACTATGGCTACACCTTC
d_call: TRBD2; cdr3_length: 15; j_call: TRBJ2-3; clone_size: few; v_call: TRBV11-3; cdr3_aa: CASSFPRGFQDTQYF; cdr3_nt: TGTGCCAGCAGTTTTCCGCGGGGGTTCCAAGATACGCAGTATTTT
d_call: TRBD1; cdr3_length: 15; j_call: TRBJ1-4; clone_size: few; v_call: TRBV11-3; cdr3_aa: CASSLDRGGPEKLFF; cdr3_nt: TGTGCCAGCAGCCTCGACAGGGGAGGGCCGGAAAAACTGTTTTTT